Listed below are T cell receptor beta chains from one sample, sequenced in a study of T cell responses to AZD1222 COVID-19 vaccine. Produced via immunoSEQ multiplex PCR; TCRdb's table is partial and in-frame only. This sample has roughly 160,000 clones, with around nine tenths found just once. Sequences were derived from peripheral blood, sampled on day 0 of AZD1222 vaccination. These receptor sequences come from an adult in good health. CDR3s include the opening cysteine and the closing phenylalanine or tryptophan.

j_call,v_call,cdr3_aa
TRBJ1-4,TRBV29-1,CSVGEGATNEKLFF
TRBJ1-2,TRBV30,CAWGGGRTYGYTF
TRBJ1-1,TRBV5-6,CASSLLVDTEAFF
TRBJ2-7,TRBV6-4,CASSDSDRGEDEQYF
TRBJ1-5,TRBV24-1,CATSLGLSNQPQHF
TRBJ1-1,TRBV14,CASSLMVNTEAFF
TRBJ2-5,TRBV6-1,CASREGPYRGDQETQYF
TRBJ1-6,TRBV4-1,CASSQVGGDRAFPLHF
TRBJ1-5,TRBV2,CASSEEGFQPQHF
TRBJ1-1,TRBV5-5,CASSTPGGQNEAFF
TRBJ2-1,TRBV28,CASSLYPNEQFF
TRBJ1-1,TRBV19,CASSPGRLNTEAFF
TRBJ1-1,TRBV2,CASRRLANTEAFF
TRBJ1-5,TRBV5-6,CASSRGELGSNQPQHF
TRBJ2-1,TRBV10-1,CASSHDRVYNEQFF
TRBJ1-5,TRBV7-2,CASSLGGGRYSNQPQHF
TRBJ1-2,TRBV7-9,CASSLAYRGHGYTF
TRBJ1-1,TRBV20-1,CSAPRTAEAFF
TRBJ2-4,TRBV7-9,CASDSIGTKNIQYF
TRBJ1-5,TRBV18,CASSRGRGDQPQHF
TRBJ2-3,TRBV5-1,CASSSPSGGAADTQYF
TRBJ1-6,TRBV30,CAWSPRERSPLHF
TRBJ2-5,TRBV18,CASSPLDQETQYF
TRBJ2-7,TRBV5-1,CASSSGYHEQYF
TRBJ1-3,TRBV28,CASRLPGQGARGNTIYF
TRBJ2-2,TRBV27,CASSQWTSGGTGELFF
TRBJ1-4,TRBV14,CASSQDGQYNEKLFF